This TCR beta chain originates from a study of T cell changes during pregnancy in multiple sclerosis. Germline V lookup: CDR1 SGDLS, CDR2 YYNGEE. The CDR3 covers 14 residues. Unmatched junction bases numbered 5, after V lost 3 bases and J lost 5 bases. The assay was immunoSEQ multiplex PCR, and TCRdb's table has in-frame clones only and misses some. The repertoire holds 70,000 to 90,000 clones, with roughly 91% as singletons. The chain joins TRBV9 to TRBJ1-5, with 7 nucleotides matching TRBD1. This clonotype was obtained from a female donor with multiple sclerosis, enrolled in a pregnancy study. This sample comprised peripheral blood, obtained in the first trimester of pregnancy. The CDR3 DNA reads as TGTGCCAGCAGCGGGGGACAGCCAGATCAGCCCCAGCATTTT. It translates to CASSGGQPDQPQHF. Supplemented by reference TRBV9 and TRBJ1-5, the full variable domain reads DSGVTQTPKHLITATGQRVTLRCSPRSGDLSVYWYQQSLDQGLQFLIQYYNGEERAKGNILERFSAQQFPDLHSELNLSSLELGDSALYFCASSGGQPDQPQHFGDGTRLSIL.